One sample yielded the 24 T cell receptor beta chains listed below, sequenced in a study of T cells in Graves' hyperthyroidism and ophthalmopathy. Amplified TCR beta CDR3 regions derived from RNA transcripts. The TCR CDR3 was amplified in a first-round RT-PCR using the HTBI primer set. TCRdb independently ran MiXCR on the multiplex PCR reads; one entry per CDR3 protein. Here the sample spans 800,000 or so distinct CDR3 sequences, 35% to 40% being singletons. Sequencing was carried out using blood. These receptors were taken from a man aged 18 to 35 with Graves' hyperthyroidism.

The rearrangement uses TRBV28 and TRBJ1-1, with D perhaps TRBD1 (6 bases). V gave up 6 bases and J gave up 0 bases, with 14 bases separating them. CDR3 length: 15 residues. Germline CDR1 and CDR2: MDHEN and SYDVKM. The CDR3 is CASSHRVTMNTEAFF. The CDR3, as DNA: TGTGCCAGCAGCCACAGGGTGACCATGAACACTGAAGCTTTCTTT.

For the CDR3, the DNA is TGTGCCAGCAGCTCCCCGGGGAGCGGGAGGTTCGGCGGGGAGCTGTTTTTT. It codes for CASSSPGSGRFGGELFF. The chain employs TRBV6-5 and TRBJ2-2; 9 nucleotides match TRBD2. Germline values: CDR1 MNHEY, CDR2 SVGAGI. The CDR3 spans 17 residues. V was pared by 6 bases and J by 7 bases, with 15 bases of the junction left unmatched.

This chain's CDR3 is CASSATGTGHGNTIYF. The DNA for the CDR3 is TGTGCCAGCAGTGCGACCGGGACAGGCCATGGAAACACCATATATTTT. The rearrangement uses TRBV25-1 and TRBJ1-3; TRBD1 aligns across 8 bases. CDR3 length equals 16 residues. Germline trimming cut 4 bases from V and 3 bases from J; bases unmatched to any gene: 8. Per germline, CDR1 MGHDK and CDR2 SYGVNS.

This clonotype was seen a few times. The chain links TRBV7-9 to TRBJ2-3, with TRBD1 as a possible D gene (6 bases). Trimming left V 6 bases short and J 5 bases short, with 12 bases between. The germline gives CDR1 SEHNR, CDR2 FQNEAQ (reference sequence). The CDR3 contains 13 residues. In nucleotides, the CDR3 is TGTGCCAGCAGGGGGGCCCTCATAGATACGCAGTATTTT. This codes for CASRGALIDTQYF.

The chain is built from TRBV5-1 and TRBJ2-5; unclear D gene. V lost 5 bases and J lost 4, with 12 bases in between. CDR3 length: 13 amino acids. Germline loops: CDR1 SGHRS, CDR2 YFSETQ. CDR3 loop: CASRLPGGETQYF. In DNA, the CDR3 is TGCGCCAGCAGACTGCCGGGCGGAGAGACCCAGTACTTC.

In its sample, this clonotype was seen a few times. The V and J genes are TRBV7-2 and TRBJ1-1, with 7 bases identical to TRBD1. The CDR3 runs to 15 residues. The V gene end was trimmed by 2 bases and the J gene end by 5 bases; junction bases not matched to a gene: 8. The V gene's germline CDR1 is SGHTA and CDR2 FQGNSA. CDR3 protein: CASSLTPTGKTEAFF. The CDR3 nucleotides are TGTGCCAGCAGCTTAACCCCGACAGGGAAGACTGAAGCTTTCTTT.

The chain joins TRBV19 to TRBJ1-3, with TRBD1 as a possible D gene (5 bases). Between the trimmed V and J ends, which lost 5 bases and 3 bases, there was a span of 14 bases. Germline CDR1 LNHDA, CDR2 SQIVND (reference sequence). This CDR3 is built from 15 residues. The CDR3 sequence: CASSAYRSSGNTIYF. The CDR3 coding sequence is TGTGCCAGTAGTGCCTACAGGTCCAGTGGAAACACCATATATTTT.

For this clonotype: The germline gene is not matched at one end of the junction; a read error may be the cause. The rearrangement links TRBV5-1 to TRBJ2-7, with 10 bases fitting TRBD2. Germline values: CDR1 SGHRS, CDR2 YFSETQ. This CDR3 comprises 16 residues. The CDR3, as DNA: TGCGTCAGCAGCTCAGGGTCTAGCGGGGGTCTCCATGAGCAGTACTTC. Encoded protein: CVSSSGSSGGLHEQYF.

The table lists this clonotype with a few counts. The chain recombines TRBV20-1 with TRBJ2-5; TRBD2 might be the D (6 bases). The CDR3 has 15 amino acids. In germline, CDR1 is DFQATT, CDR2 SNEGSKA (reference sequence). V lost 1 base and J 2 bases, leaving 14 bases between the germline ends. The CDR3 loop is CSARVPAGTQETQYF. CDR3 bases: TGCAGTGCTAGAGTTCCAGCGGGTACTCAAGAGACCCAGTACTTC.

This clonotype was observed at least ten times. The chain couples TRBV2 to TRBJ2-7; D might be TRBD1 or TRBD2, each matching 5 bases. CDR1 SNHLY and CDR2 FYNNEI come from the germline V gene. The CDR3 sequence is 12 residues long. V lost 7 bases and J lost 7, with 14 bases in between. The CDR3 spells CASMGTGGEQYF. CDR3 nucleotide sequence: TGTGCCAGCATGGGGACGGGTGGTGAGCAGTACTTC.

The chain recombines TRBV20-1 with TRBJ1-1, with 7 positions matching TRBD1. The germline V gene has CDR1 DFQATT and CDR2 SNEGSKA (reference sequence). This CDR3 is 17 amino acids long. Trimming removed 1 base from V and 6 bases from J; junction bases left unmatched: 17. This chain's CDR3 is CSARAPGDREFSAEAFF. CDR3 bases: TGCAGTGCTAGAGCCCCTGGGGACAGAGAGTTTTCCGCTGAAGCTTTCTTT.

This clonotype was picked up many times. The chain employs TRBV10-3 and TRBJ1-5, with D tentatively TRBD1 (5 bases). Germline loops: CDR1 ENHRY, CDR2 SYGVKD. The CDR3 consists of 12 residues. Trimming cost V 8 bases and J 4 bases, with 9 bases left between them. CDR3 sequence: CAIRDENQPQHF. The CDR3, as DNA: TGTGCCATCCGGGACGAAAATCAGCCCCAGCATTTT.

This clonotype was recorded at least ten times. The chain joins TRBV9 to TRBJ1-4; 7 bases align to TRBD1. J lost 3 bases, V lost 5 bases, and 7 bases had no gene match. Germline V CDR1 and CDR2: SGDLS, YYNGEE. The CDR3 runs to 15 residues. The CDR3, as DNA: TGTGCCAGCAGTCTCCAGGGGGGGGCTAATGAAAAACTGTTTTTT. Protein sequence: CASSLQGGANEKLFF.

This clonotype was seen a handful of times. The chain is built from TRBV5-1 and TRBJ1-6; D unclear. CDR1 SGHRS and CDR2 YFSETQ come from the germline V gene. This CDR3 has 18 amino acids. The V gene lost 4 bases and the J gene lost 7 bases, with 24 bases spanning the gap. The CDR3 DNA reads TGCGCCAGCAGCCCCGAGCCCCCGGACTCAGCCCGCAATTCACCCCTCCACTTT. Amino acids: CASSPEPPDSARNSPLHF.

The chain couples TRBV6-1 to TRBJ1-5; TRBD1 is a possible D gene (6 bases). Germline V gene sequence: CDR1 MNHNS, CDR2 SASEGT. Trimming took 6 bases from V and 4 from J, leaving 13 bases between them. The CDR3 is 14 residues long. CDR3 DNA sequence: TGTGCCAGCAGGACCTGGACAGAAAATCAGCCCCAGCATTTT. Its protein is CASRTWTENQPQHF.

V gene TRBV5-5 combines with J gene TRBJ2-2; 9 bases are a match to TRBD2. The CDR3 sequence is 14 residues long. The V gene's germline CDR1 is SGHKS and CDR2 YYEKEE (reference sequence). The junction had 4 bases not matched to a gene; V was cut back by 3 bases and J by 7 bases. CDR3 protein: CASSWTSEGGELFF. The CDR3, as DNA: TGTGCCAGCAGCTGGACTAGCGAGGGCGGGGAGCTGTTTTTT. Full variable domain (missing parts from reference TRBV5-5 and TRBJ2-2): DAGVTQSPTHLIKTRGQQVTLRCSPISGHKSVSWYQQVLGQGPQFIFQYYEKEERGRGNFPDRFSARQFPNYSSELNVNALLLGDSALYLCASSWTSEGGELFFGEGSRLTVL.

This chain links TRBV25-1 with TRBJ2-6; perhaps TRBD1 as D (6 bases). There are 16 residues in the CDR3. Deletions cut 9 bases from V and 0 bases from J, with 15 bases between. The V gene's germline CDR1 is MGHDK and CDR2 SYGVNS. The CDR3: CASSGGGSSGANVLTF. The CDR3 DNA reads TGTGCCAGTTCCGGTGGGGGCAGCTCTGGGGCCAACGTCCTGACTTTC.

As to this clonotype: One end of the junction is discordant with germline, which a read error may explain. This sequence joins TRBV20-1 and TRBJ2-6; D ambiguous. Germline values: CDR1 DFQATT, CDR2 SNEGSKA (reference sequence). CDR3 length equals 13 residues. DNA for the CDR3: TGCAGTGCAGTTGTTCATGGCCGGAACACTGAAGCTTTC. It specifies CSAVVHGRNTEAF.

The gene calls are TRBV20-1 and TRBJ1-1; 8 bases agree with TRBD1. Germline lookup yields CDR1 DFQATT and CDR2 SNEGSKA (reference sequence). The junction had 6 bases not matched to a gene; V was cut back by 6 bases and J by 0 bases. There are 14 residues in the CDR3. CDR3 DNA: TGCAGTGCGAGGGGGACAGGTATGAACACTGAAGCTTTCTTT. Amino acid sequence: CSARGTGMNTEAFF.

This chain links TRBV5-1 with TRBJ1-5; tentative D call: TRBD1 (6 bases). This CDR3 contains 13 residues. V was trimmed by 1 base and J by 11 bases, leaving 13 bases between them. Germline V gives CDR1 SGHRS, CDR2 YFSETQ. The CDR3 sequence is CASSLSPQGTQHF. CDR3 nucleotides: TGCGCCAGCAGCTTGAGTCCTCAGGGGACCCAGCATTTT.

V usage is TRBV7-8 and J usage is TRBJ2-2, with TRBD1 matching 7 bases. J was trimmed by 10 bases and V by 5 bases; bases with no gene match: 13. The CDR3 contains 15 residues. In germline, CDR1 is SGHVS, CDR2 FQNEAQ. The CDR3 region has the DNA TGTGCCAGCAGCCCCCCTGCGACAGGGCCAATGGAGCTGTTTTTT. This translates into CASSPPATGPMELFF.

This clonotype showed up just once. The chain carries TRBV6-5 and TRBJ2-5, with 8 bases that match TRBD2. The CDR3 covers 15 residues. In germline, CDR1 is MNHEY, CDR2 SVGAGI. Unmatched junction bases numbered 2, after V lost 0 bases and J lost 2 bases. The CDR3 DNA follows: TGTGCCAGCAGTTACTCGGCTAGCGGGCAAGAGACCCAGTACTTC. This translates into CASSYSASGQETQYF.

This clonotype turned up a few times. The V call is TRBV14, the J call TRBJ2-7, with 8 bases aligning to TRBD1. The CDR3 is 16 residues long. Germline V gives CDR1 SGHDN, CDR2 FVKESK. After removal of 0 bases from V and 2 bases from J, the junction contained 6 bases not matched to a gene. The CDR3, as DNA: TGTGCCAGCAGCCAAGATGGGACAGGACACACCTACGAGCAGTACTTC. Protein product: CASSQDGTGHTYEQYF.

This clonotype appeared a few times. The gene calls are TRBV7-2 and TRBJ2-7, with D possibly called TRBD1 or TRBD2 (5 bases each). Deletions cut 4 bases from V and 4 bases from J, with 14 bases between. The CDR3 consists of 14 residues. Germline V gene sequence: CDR1 SGHTA, CDR2 FQGNSA. The CDR3 here is CASSSPGTLYEQYF. CDR3 sequence (DNA): TGTGCCAGCAGCTCACCTGGGACCCTTTACGAGCAGTACTTC.